This entry is about one T cell receptor (beta chain). The target antigen is unknown. This sample was taken from a study of blood T cells in healthy people across ages. Study-wide points: Significant beta diversity loss was already apparent by age about 39, declining roughly linearly. No conclusive comparison of naive versus antigen-experienced cells was possible with unsorted PBMCs.

Through a sample-barcoded 5' primer and a J-beta primer mix, a second PCR was run for roughly 7 to 11 cycles. TCRdb re-called the 5' RACE reads with MiXCR, one entry per CDR3 protein. The data show some 730,000 distinct CDR3 sequences, about a fifth seen once. Every sample had a minimum of 6.5 million PBMCs isolated. Trimming stripped 3 bases from V and 2 bases from J, with 11 bases between. This CDR3 region has 14 residues. Germline V gene lookup returns CDR1 KGHSH and CDR2 LQKENI. The source material was blood. The chain employs TRBV18 and TRBJ2-7, with D possibly matching TRBD2 (5 bases). This receptor was taken from a man between 65 and 79 years old in good health. CDR3 region: CASSPRRWAYEQYV. The DNA of the CDR3 is TGTGCCAGCTCACCGAGGAGGTGGGCCTACGAGCAGTACGTC.